The 7 T cell receptor beta chains given below trace back to one sample, sequenced in a study of shared clonotypes between healthy human individuals. Some clones are missing from TCRdb's copy, which holds only in-frame ones; the method was immunoSEQ multiplex PCR. There are around 340,000 clones in the sample; about 73% occur only once, and 8% to 13% lies in the top ten. Sequencing was performed on memory CD4+ T cells sorted from blood. Subset given: CD45RA-negative fraction. These TCRs come from a young man in good health.

This clone is a singleton in its sample. This sequence joins TRBV29-1 and TRBJ1-4; D possibly corresponds to TRBD1 (6 bases). V was pared by 4 bases and J by 7 bases, with 13 bases between. Looked up from germline, CDR1 is SQVTM and CDR2 is ANQGSEA. The CDR3 sequence is 13 residues long. Here the CDR3 DNA reads TGCAGCGTTGCAGGGGTAACAAGTGAAAAACTGTTTTTT. This gives the protein CSVAGVTSEKLFF.

The rearrangement links TRBV7-2 to TRBJ2-5; weak D call: TRBD1 (5 bases). Germline CDR1 and CDR2: SGHTA and FQGNSA. The CDR3 sequence is 13 residues long. V lost 3 bases and J lost 4, with 9 bases in between. The CDR3 sequence is CASSFQGLETQYF. CDR3 DNA: TGTGCCAGCAGCTTCCAGGGTTTAGAGACCCAGTACTTC.

The chain employs TRBV29-1 and TRBJ2-1; TRBD2 aligns across 10 bases. The CDR3 spans 14 residues. Germline V gene lookup returns CDR1 SQVTM and CDR2 ANQGSEA. Losses at the gene ends were 4 bases for V and 3 bases for J; bases not matched to a gene: 3. The CDR3 region has the DNA TGCAGCGTTGGTGGGACTAGCGTCTACAATGAGCAGTTCTTC. It encodes CSVGGTSVYNEQFF.

This clone was detected only a few times. The V and J genes are TRBV19 and TRBJ2-1, with 15 bases matching TRBD2. The CDR3 sequence is 19 residues long. J lost 3 bases, V lost 8 bases, and 14 bases had no gene match. From germline, CDR1 is LNHDA and CDR2 SQIVND (reference sequence). CDR3 amino acids: CASSPASGTSGRYYNEQFF. The CDR3 DNA reads TGTGCCAGTTCCCCGGCATCCGGGACTAGCGGGAGGTACTACAATGAGCAGTTCTTC.

The chain joins TRBV9 to TRBJ2-3, with TRBD2 matching 9 bases. Germline CDR1 is SGDLS and CDR2 is YYNGEE. The ends lost 4 bases at V and 4 bases at J; junction bases unmatched: 10. The CDR3 has 16 amino acids. The CDR3 DNA is TGTGCCAGCAGCATAGGGGCGGGAGGGCCGTCAGATACGCAGTATTTT. It encodes CASSIGAGGPSDTQYF. Combining the CDR3 with reference TRBV9 and TRBJ2-3 gives the whole variable domain DSGVTQTPKHLITATGQRVTLRCSPRSGDLSVYWYQQSLDQGLQFLIQYYNGEERAKGNILERFSAQQFPDLHSELNLSSLELGDSALYFCASSIGAGGPSDTQYFGPGTRLTVL.

This clone has at least ten counts. The genes are TRBV6-5 and TRBJ2-2; 9 nucleotides agree with TRBD2. Trimming cost V 6 bases and J 5 bases; bases outside gene matches: 7. The germline CDR1 and CDR2 sequences are MNHEY and SVGAGI. The CDR3 is 15 residues long. The CDR3 region is CASRREGLRTGELFF. Here the CDR3 DNA reads TGTGCCAGCAGGCGGGAGGGCCTGAGGACCGGGGAGCTGTTTTTT.

The chain uses TRBV20-1 and TRBJ2-2; no clear D gene. The germline V gene has CDR1 DFQATT and CDR2 SNEGSKA (reference sequence). The V end was cut by 5 bases, the J end by 6 bases, with 7 bases between. This CDR3 has 11 amino acids. As DNA, the CDR3 is TGCAGTGCTCCCCGTCCCGGGGAGCTGTTTTTT. Translating gives CSAPRPGELFF.